Shown below are 21 T cell receptor beta chains from a single sample sequenced in a study of blood T cell repertoires in COVID-19. This table comes from immunoSEQ multiplex PCR, and its TCRdb copy is limited to in-frame clones, with some not included. Among 31,000 or so clones listed, around 85% were seen once. Sequenced: peripheral blood. The receptors come from a human donor with active COVID-19. The donor label of this sample is uncertain.

This chain connects TRBV18 to TRBJ1-6; 7 nucleotides align to TRBD1. From germline, CDR1 is KGHSH and CDR2 LQKENI. This CDR3 region has 17 residues. V lost 3 bases to trimming and J lost 7 bases; unmatched junction nucleotides: 12. CDR3 amino acids: CASSPAVAGGKNSPLHF. CDR3 sequence (DNA): TGTGCCAGCTCACCTGCGGTGGCAGGGGGGAAAAATTCACCCCTCCACTTT.

The chain employs TRBV5-6 and TRBJ1-2, with D possibly matching TRBD1 (5 bases). The CDR3 totals 13 residues. The germline V gene encodes CDR1 SGHDT and CDR2 YYEEEE. V lost 0 bases and J lost 8, with 11 bases in between. CDR3 DNA sequence: TGTGCCAGCAGCTTGGAAGGGGCGAAGGGCTACACCTTC. As protein: CASSLEGAKGYTF.

The chain combines TRBV5-8 with TRBJ2-5; D not certain. V was shortened by 4 bases and J by 5 bases, with 9 bases between the two germline ends. The CDR3 is 12 residues long. Germline V gene lookup returns CDR1 SGHTS and CDR2 YDEGEE. This CDR3 is CASSLSYETQYF. DNA of the CDR3: TGTGCCAGCAGCCTCTCCTACGAGACCCAGTACTTC.

The rearrangement joins TRBV11-2 to TRBJ2-7; 8 bases map to TRBD2. The trim removed 5 bases at V and 3 bases at J, leaving 9 bases unmatched. Germline V CDR1 and CDR2: SGHAT, FQNNGV. The CDR3 is 15 residues long. The CDR3: CASSPLGGGGYEQYF. CDR3 sequence (DNA): TGTGCCAGCAGCCCTCTCGGGGGGGGCGGCTACGAGCAGTACTTC.

The chain carries TRBV9 and TRBJ1-1; 9 bases are shared with TRBD1. Unmatched junction bases numbered 10, after V lost 4 bases and J lost 6 bases. Germline V gene lookup returns CDR1 SGDLS and CDR2 YYNGEE. The CDR3 runs 15 residues. CDR3 in DNA: TGTGCCAGCAGCATACAGCCGGGACAGGGCTCTGAAGCTTTCTTT. Protein sequence: CASSIQPGQGSEAFF.

The chain recombines TRBV6-1 with TRBJ1-2, with TRBD1 matching over 9 bases. Germline V gene lookup returns CDR1 MNHNS and CDR2 SASEGT. The trim removed 0 bases at V and 8 bases at J, leaving 4 bases unmatched. This CDR3 contains 14 residues. Written as DNA, the CDR3 is TGTGCCAGCAGTGAAGCGGGACAGGGTCCCGGCTACACCTTC. Its translation is CASSEAGQGPGYTF.

This chain joins TRBV18 and TRBJ1-4; D may be TRBD1 (6 bases). V dropped 1 base and J dropped 6 bases, with 9 bases sitting between them. Germline-derived CDR1 and CDR2 are KGHSH and LQKENI. This CDR3 comprises 14 residues. The CDR3 DNA follows: TGTGCCAGCTCACCACGGACAGATTATGAAAAACTGTTTTTT. Translated, it gives CASSPRTDYEKLFF. Full variable domain (rest looked up from reference TRBV18 and TRBJ1-4): NAGVMQNPRHLVRRRGQEARLRCSPMKGHSHVYWYRQLPEEGLKFMVYLQKENIIDESGMPKERFSAEFPKEGPSILRIQQVVRGDSAAYFCASSPRTDYEKLFFGSGTQLSVL.

CDR3 region: CASSQDPVEAGVIDEQFF. The CDR3, as DNA: TGCGCCAGCAGCCAAGATCCTGTAGAGGCAGGGGTTATCGATGAGCAGTTCTTC. V usage is TRBV4-1 and J usage is TRBJ2-1, with D maybe TRBD1 (6 bases). Trimming left V 0 bases short and J 8 bases short, with 23 bases between. The CDR3 runs 18 residues. Germline assignment: CDR1 MGHRA and CDR2 YSYEKL.

The rearrangement uses TRBV27 and TRBJ1-1, with 8 bases that match TRBD1. Per the germline V gene, CDR1 is MNHEY and CDR2 is SMNVEV (reference sequence). The CDR3 totals 16 residues. The V segment lost 2 bases and the J segment 1 base; nucleotides outside the gene matches: 6. CDR3 nucleotides: TGTGCCAGCAGTTTAGGGACAGGAATGAGGAACACTGAAGCTTTCTTT. Residues: CASSLGTGMRNTEAFF.

The chain uses TRBV5-1 and TRBJ2-3; 10 bases line up with TRBD2. With V trimmed by 3 bases and J by 5 bases, 6 bases remained unmatched. The CDR3 has 15 amino acids. Germline V gene sequence: CDR1 SGHRS, CDR2 YFSETQ. The CDR3 DNA reads TGCGCCAGCAGCTCTAGCGGGAGAGATGGAGATACGCAGTATTTT. The encoded protein is CASSSSGRDGDTQYF.

The V call is TRBV25-1, the J call TRBJ2-5; 7 bases align to TRBD1. The germline V gene encodes CDR1 MGHDK and CDR2 SYGVNS. This CDR3 is 15 amino acids long. The V segment lost 6 bases and the J segment 6 bases; nucleotides outside the gene matches: 13. The CDR3 bases are TGTGCCAGCAGCAAGACAGGGTGGCCGGTCCAGACCCAGTACTTC. This sequence encodes CASSKTGWPVQTQYF.

The rearrangement uses TRBV5-6 and TRBJ2-7, with 7 bases identical to TRBD2. The CDR3 is 14 amino acids. From germline, CDR1 is SGHDT and CDR2 YYEEEE. J gave up 3 bases and V 0 bases, and 3 bases lay outside the gene matches. Written as DNA, the CDR3 is TGTGCCAGCAGCTTGGGCCCGGGGGGCTACGAGCAGTACTTC. Translating it yields CASSLGPGGYEQYF.

V gene TRBV19 combines with J gene TRBJ1-2; 7 bases align to TRBD1. This CDR3 comprises 12 residues. Germline V gene data show CDR1 as LNHDA and CDR2 as SQIVND (reference sequence). J gave up 6 bases and V 6 bases, and 4 bases lay outside the gene matches. The CDR3 is CASRRQGDGYTF. The CDR3, as DNA: TGTGCCAGTAGAAGACAGGGCGATGGCTACACCTTC. Full variable domain (rest looked up from reference TRBV19 and TRBJ1-2): DGGITQSPKYLFRKEGQNVTLSCEQNLNHDAMYWYRQDPGQGLRLIYYSQIVNDFQKGDIAEGYSVSREKKESFPLTVTSAQKNPTAFYLCASRRQGDGYTFGSGTRLTVV.

The chain uses TRBV27 and TRBJ2-7, with TRBD2 as a possible D gene (5 bases). CDR3 length equals 15 residues. Germline lookup yields CDR1 MNHEY and CDR2 SMNVEV (reference sequence). V was shortened by 5 bases and J by 3 bases, with 17 bases between the two germline ends. CDR3 protein: CASSPSWYQVYEQYF. As DNA, the CDR3 is TGTGCCAGCAGTCCTAGCTGGTACCAGGTCTACGAGCAGTACTTC.

The sample holds one count of this clone. The chain carries TRBV4-2 and TRBJ1-4, with D unclear. Trimming took off 4 bases at V and 0 bases at J, with 12 bases between the two ends. CDR3 length equals 16 residues. Germline CDR1 is LGHNA and CDR2 is YNFKEQ. CDR3 sequence: CASSLARDPTNEKLFF. The CDR3 DNA reads as TGTGCCAGCAGCCTTGCCCGGGATCCAACTAATGAAAAACTGTTTTTT.

This chain uses TRBV10-3 with TRBJ1-2, with a possible D match to TRBD1 (5 bases). CDR3 length: 13 residues. CDR1 ENHRY and CDR2 SYGVKD come from the germline V gene. V was cut by 10 bases and J by 3 bases, with 15 bases left in between. CDR3 coding DNA: TGTGCCACCTGGGGCCCCGGAGACTATGGCTACACCTTC. As protein: CATWGPGDYGYTF.

The V gene is TRBV12-3 or TRBV12-4, the J gene TRBJ1-1; possibly TRBD1 for D (6 bases). Deletions cut 5 bases from V and 5 bases from J, with 12 bases between. CDR3 length: 13 residues. The CDR3 sequence is CASSPLGATEAFF. For the CDR3, the DNA is TGTGCCAGCAGTCCTTTGGGGGCGACTGAAGCTTTCTTT.

The V and J genes are TRBV29-1 and TRBJ2-7; 14 bases line up with TRBD2. This CDR3 has 15 amino acids. The germline CDR1 and CDR2 sequences are SQVTM and ANQGSEA. Trimming at V came to 6 bases and at J to 1 base, leaving 5 bases not matched to a gene. The CDR3 spells CSVGTSGSGSYEQYF. Written as DNA, the CDR3 is TGCAGCGTGGGGACTAGCGGGAGCGGGTCCTACGAGCAGTACTTC.

The chain is built from TRBV2 and TRBJ2-2; 10 positions match TRBD2. The germline V gene encodes CDR1 SNHLY and CDR2 FYNNEI. CDR3 size: 17 residues. Germline trimming cut 6 bases from V and 2 bases from J; bases unmatched to any gene: 9. The CDR3 protein is CASRSASGGTNTGELFF. DNA of the CDR3: TGTGCCAGCAGGTCAGCTAGCGGGGGAACCAACACCGGGGAGCTGTTTTTT. The whole variable domain, remainder taken from reference TRBV2 and TRBJ2-2, is EPEVTQTPSHQVTQMGQEVILRCVPISNHLYFYWYRQILGQKVEFLVSFYNNEISEKSEIFDDQFSVERPDGSNFTLKIRSTKLEDSAMYFCASRSASGGTNTGELFFGEGSRLTVL.

The genes are TRBV6-4 and TRBJ2-3; 10 positions agree with TRBD2. Germline loops: CDR1 MRHNA, CDR2 SNTAGT. J gave up 7 bases and V 5 bases, and 9 bases lay outside the gene matches. The CDR3 consists of 15 residues. Written as DNA, the CDR3 is TGTGCCAGCAGTATTCTAGCGGGGGACAAAAATACGCAGTATTTT. As protein: CASSILAGDKNTQYF.

The chain links TRBV14 to TRBJ2-1; 13 bases map to TRBD2. V was pared by 5 bases and J by 7 bases, with 5 bases of the junction left unmatched. Germline V gene lookup returns CDR1 SGHDN and CDR2 FVKESK. The CDR3 runs 15 residues. Here the CDR3 reads CASSSLAGGENEQFF. CDR3 nucleotide sequence: TGTGCCAGCAGCTCACTAGCGGGGGGGGAGAATGAGCAGTTCTTC.